This entry describes one TCR beta chain. Antigen: not known. Measured with immunoSEQ multiplex PCR; TCRdb has only the in-frame clones, and not every one. The table lists roughly 2,000,000 clones, 93% of them singletons, with around 1.8% in the top ten. Naive CD8 cells, CD45RO-negative and positively selected for CCR7, excluded terminally differentiated effector memory CD45RA+ cells. The CDR3 is 15 amino acids. J lost 3 bases, V lost 3 bases, and 6 bases had no gene match. Germline V CDR1 and CDR2: SGDLS, YYNGEE. The data belong to a study of shared clonotypes between healthy human individuals. Study-wide results and limits: The donor pool, a small one, limited the genetic and exposure-history diversity represented. Naive subsets, compared against memory subsets, generally had larger estimated richness values.

This chain links TRBV9 with TRBJ2-7; the match to TRBD2 covers 10 bases. This clonotype originated in a man younger than 30 in good health. Some clones in this sample may be carry-over from other donors' samples. The specimen sequenced was naive CD8+ T cells from PBMCs. CDR3 nucleotides: TGTGCCAGCAGCGGCCCTAGCGGGAGTATCTACGAGCAGTACTTC. The encoded protein is CASSGPSGSIYEQYF.